Listed here are 11 T cell receptor beta chains from one sample, sequenced in a study of cytomegalovirus exposure and HLA in healthy donors. PCR was performed using 60 Vbeta and 13 Jbeta primers. TCRdb keeps only in-frame clones here, not all; method: immunoSEQ multiplex PCR. The table lists about 270,000 clones, 65% to 85% of them singletons, with under 3% in the top ten. Sequences were obtained from PBMCs. These TCRs come from a female donor in good health and CMV-seronegative.

The genes are TRBV11-1 and TRBJ2-7, with TRBD2 matching 11 bases. With 3 bases clipped from V and 11 bases from J, the junction kept 9 bases outside the gene matches. CDR3 length: 14 residues. Germline V gene data show CDR1 as SGHAT and CDR2 as FQDESV (reference sequence). CDR3 loop: CASSFTSGSILEYF. CDR3 DNA: TGTGCCAGCAGCTTTACTAGCGGGAGCATCCTCGAGTACTTC.

The chain carries TRBV5-6 and TRBJ2-1; TRBD2 matches at 8 bases. The CDR3 is 15 residues long. Looked up from germline, CDR1 is SGHDT and CDR2 is YYEEEE. Trimming cost V 0 bases and J 3 bases; bases outside gene matches: 2. The CDR3 is CASSLVAGYYNEQFF. CDR3 DNA: TGTGCCAGCAGCTTGGTAGCGGGATACTACAATGAGCAGTTCTTC.

CDR3 sequence reads: CASSLTGMRNTEAFF. Written as DNA, the CDR3 is TGTGCCAGCAGTTTGACAGGGATGAGGAACACTGAAGCTTTCTTT. V and J are TRBV28 and TRBJ1-1; TRBD1 matches 7 bases. V dropped 3 bases and J dropped 1; count of bases not matched to a gene: 5. Germline loops: CDR1 MDHEN, CDR2 SYDVKM. The CDR3 loop spans 15 amino acids. The full variable domain, its missing parts supplied by reference TRBV28 and TRBJ1-1, is DVKVTQSSRYLVKRTGEKVFLECVQDMDHENMFWYRQDPGLGLRLIYFSYDVKMKEKGDIPEGYSVSREKKERFSLILESASTNQTSMYLCASSLTGMRNTEAFFGQGTRLTVV.

Only a few counts were recorded for this clone. In nucleotides, the CDR3 is TGTGCCAGCAGTGACCGACAGGGTAGCACAGATACGCAGTATTTT. Encoded protein: CASSDRQGSTDTQYF. The chain carries TRBV6-4 and TRBJ2-3, with 7 nucleotides matching TRBD1. CDR1 is MRHNA and CDR2 is SNTAGT in the germline V gene. The CDR3 length is 15 residues. With 2 bases clipped from V and 0 bases from J, the junction kept 2 bases outside the gene matches.

This chain uses TRBV10-1 with TRBJ2-3; 11 positions agree with TRBD2. This CDR3 region has 18 residues. After removal of 9 bases from V and 3 bases from J, the junction contained 17 bases not matched to a gene. Looked up from germline, CDR1 is WNHNN and CDR2 is SYGVQD (reference sequence). CDR3 residues: CARPGLAVLELRTDTQYF. CDR3 sequence (DNA): TGCGCCAGACCGGGACTAGCGGTCTTAGAACTGCGTACAGATACGCAGTATTTT.

The chain is built from TRBV6-5 and TRBJ2-5, with D maybe TRBD2 (6 bases). Trimming removed 8 bases at V and 4 bases at J, with 14 bases between. Germline V gives CDR1 MNHEY, CDR2 SVGAGI. This CDR3 is built from 13 residues. CDR3 loop: CASDWGGTETQYF. DNA for the CDR3: TGTGCCAGCGACTGGGGCGGGACAGAGACCCAGTACTTC.

The V gene is TRBV2, the J gene TRBJ2-3; D might be TRBD2 (6 bases). CDR1 SNHLY and CDR2 FYNNEI come from the germline V gene. V lost 6 bases to trimming and J lost 0 bases, with 13 bases between them. CDR3 length: 15 residues. CDR3 bases: TGTGCCAGCAGGGCGGACGGGACTAGCACAGATACGCAGTATTTT. This sequence encodes CASRADGTSTDTQYF. The full variable domain, in which reference TRBV2 and TRBJ2-3 provide the parts outside the CDR3, is EPEVTQTPSHQVTQMGQEVILRCVPISNHLYFYWYRQILGQKVEFLVSFYNNEISEKSEIFDDQFSVERPDGSNFTLKIRSTKLEDSAMYFCASRADGTSTDTQYFGPGTRLTVL.

This chain joins TRBV19 and TRBJ2-5, with a tentative D call TRBD1 (5 bases). CDR3 length: 13 amino acids. Trimming removed 5 bases from V and 4 bases from J, with 11 bases in between. CDR1 is LNHDA, CDR2 SQIVND, per germline (reference sequence). The CDR3: CASSLGQGETQYF. The CDR3 DNA reads TGTGCCAGTAGTTTAGGGCAGGGAGAGACCCAGTACTTC. Variable domain in full (rest from reference TRBV19 and TRBJ2-5): DGGITQSPKYLFRKEGQNVTLSCEQNLNHDAMYWYRQDPGQGLRLIYYSQIVNDFQKGDIAEGYSVSREKKESFPLTVTSAQKNPTAFYLCASSLGQGETQYFGPGTRLLVL.

V usage is TRBV4-1 and J usage is TRBJ2-2; 11 bases are shared with TRBD2. Germline V gives CDR1 MGHRA, CDR2 YSYEKL. V dropped 4 bases and J dropped 7; count of bases not matched to a gene: 5. The CDR3 covers 15 residues. For the CDR3, the DNA is TGCGCCAGCAGCCCACTAGCGGGAGTGGGCGGGGAGCTGTTTTTT. This sequence encodes CASSPLAGVGGELFF.

CDR3 protein: CASSQDLAEGETQYF. The CDR3 bases are TGTGCCAGCAGCCAAGATCTAGCGGAGGGGGAGACCCAGTACTTC. The chain combines TRBV5-4 with TRBJ2-5; 7 bases align to TRBD2. The CDR3 contains 15 residues. Trimming removed 4 bases from V and 5 bases from J; junction bases left unmatched: 11. In germline, CDR1 is SGHNT, CDR2 YYREEE (reference sequence).

V is TRBV27 and J is TRBJ2-3; D is possibly TRBD1 (6 bases). This CDR3 has 17 amino acids. Germline-derived CDR1 and CDR2 are MNHEY and SMNVEV (reference sequence). Between the trimmed V and J ends, which lost 0 bases and 4 bases, there was a span of 17 bases. CDR3 protein: CASSLSRTVKMADTQYF. For the CDR3, the DNA is TGTGCCAGCAGTTTATCGAGGACAGTGAAGATGGCAGATACGCAGTATTTT.